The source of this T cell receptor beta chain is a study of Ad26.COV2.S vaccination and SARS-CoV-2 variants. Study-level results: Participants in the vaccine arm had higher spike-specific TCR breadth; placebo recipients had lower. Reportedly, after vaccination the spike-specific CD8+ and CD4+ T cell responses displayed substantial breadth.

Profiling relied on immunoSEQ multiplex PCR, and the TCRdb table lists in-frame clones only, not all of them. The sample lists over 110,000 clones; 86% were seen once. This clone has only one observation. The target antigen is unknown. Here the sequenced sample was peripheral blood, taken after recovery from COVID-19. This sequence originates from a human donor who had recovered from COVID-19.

The CDR3 loop reads CASGVQGANTGELFF. CDR3 bases: TGTGCCAGCGGGGTACAGGGGGCGAACACCGGGGAGCTGTTTTTT. The rearrangement joins TRBV6-5 to TRBJ2-2; 8 bases agree with TRBD1. The CDR3 loop spans 15 amino acids. Germline CDR1 reads MNHEY; CDR2 reads SVGAGI. V was pared by 8 bases and J by 0 bases, with 5 bases of the junction left unmatched.